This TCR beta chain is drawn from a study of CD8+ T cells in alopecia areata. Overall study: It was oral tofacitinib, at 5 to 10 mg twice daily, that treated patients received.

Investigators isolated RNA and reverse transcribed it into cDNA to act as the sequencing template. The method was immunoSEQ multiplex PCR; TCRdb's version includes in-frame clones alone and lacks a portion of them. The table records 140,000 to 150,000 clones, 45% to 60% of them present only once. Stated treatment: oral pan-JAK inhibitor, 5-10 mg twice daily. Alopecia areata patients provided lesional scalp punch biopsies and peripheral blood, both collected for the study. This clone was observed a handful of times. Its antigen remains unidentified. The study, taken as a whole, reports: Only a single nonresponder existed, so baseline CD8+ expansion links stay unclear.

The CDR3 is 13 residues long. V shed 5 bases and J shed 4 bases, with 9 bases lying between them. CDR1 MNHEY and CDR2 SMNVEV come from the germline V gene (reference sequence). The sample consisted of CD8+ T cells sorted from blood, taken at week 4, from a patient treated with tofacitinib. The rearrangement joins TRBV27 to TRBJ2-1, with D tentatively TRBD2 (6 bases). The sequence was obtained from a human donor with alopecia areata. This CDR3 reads CASSAGPYNEQFF. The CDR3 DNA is TGTGCCAGCAGTGCGGGACCTTACAATGAGCAGTTCTTC.